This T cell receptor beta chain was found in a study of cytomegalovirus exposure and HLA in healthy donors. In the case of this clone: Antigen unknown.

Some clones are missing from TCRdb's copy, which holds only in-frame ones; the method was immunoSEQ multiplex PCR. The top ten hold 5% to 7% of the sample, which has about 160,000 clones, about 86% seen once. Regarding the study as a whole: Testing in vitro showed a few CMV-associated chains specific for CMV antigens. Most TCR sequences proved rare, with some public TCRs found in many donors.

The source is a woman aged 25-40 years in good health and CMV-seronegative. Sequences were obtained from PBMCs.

Written as DNA, the CDR3 is TGTGCCAGCAACAGGGAGGGGAATGAGCAGTTCTTC. This codes for CASNREGNEQFF. The chain links TRBV6-5 to TRBJ2-1; a weak D match, TRBD2 (7 bases). Germline values: CDR1 MNHEY, CDR2 SVGAGI. V lost 7 bases, J lost 7 bases, and 11 bases lay in between. The CDR3 is 12 residues long.